This T cell receptor beta chain was recovered during a study of OX40 agonist ivuxolimab in advanced cancers. Study-wide background: Partial responses, seen in three patients, involved one hepatocellular carcinoma and two cutaneous melanomas.

Study-wide points: Expanded clones were, on average, more numerous among CD8+ T cells than CD4+.

V lost 9 bases and J lost 5, with 17 bases in between. The germline gives CDR1 MNHNY, CDR2 SVGAGI (reference sequence). This CDR3 comprises 14 residues. Of note for this clone: Its antigen is not known.

TCRdb keeps only in-frame clones here, not all; method: immunoSEQ multiplex PCR. The table includes 30,000 to 45,000 clones, 78% detected once. The V call is TRBV6-6, the J call TRBJ2-1, with unresolved D. The TCR was taken from an adult with an advanced solid tumor such as melanoma, head and neck, liver or kidney cancer. The material sequenced was CD4+ or CD8+ T cells sorted from blood, taken in a trial of the OX40 agonist ivuxolimab. CDR3 residues: CARLPCVLHNEQFF. The CDR3 nucleotides are TGTGCCAGATTGCCTTGCGTTTTACACAATGAGCAGTTCTTC.